The 4 T cell receptor beta chains presented below share a single source sample, sequenced in a study of regulatory T cells in long-lasting Graves disease. CDR3 regions were amplified by Arm-PCR using iRepertoire HTBI primers to build TCR beta libraries. TCRdb reanalysed the multiplex PCR reads using MiXCR and keeps one entry per CDR3 protein. The sample lists under 250,000 distinct CDR3 sequences; roughly 20% were seen once. The sample's time point: newly diagnosed GD, antithyroid drugs for less than 3 months. PBMCs provided the RNA from which the TCR library was made. In addition, the sample was reused for a study of T cells in Graves' hyperthyroidism and ophthalmopathy.

The specimen was peripheral blood mononuclear cells (PBMCs), collected at new diagnosis, from a patient treated with antithyroid drugs. Receptors originate from a woman in her twenties or thirties with Graves disease.

This clonotype occurred many times. This sequence joins TRBV20-1 and TRBJ2-1, with 7 nucleotides matching TRBD2. Germline trimming cut 0 bases from V and 7 bases from J; bases unmatched to any gene: 9. The CDR3 loop spans 15 amino acids. The V gene's germline CDR1 is DFQATT and CDR2 SNEGSKA (reference sequence). Written as DNA, the CDR3 is TGCAGTGCTAGAGATTTCGGGGGAGGGGCGAATGAGCAGTTCTTC. This sequence encodes CSARDFGGGANEQFF.

This clonotype was counted at least ten times. This chain links TRBV20-1 with TRBJ2-7; 7 bases are shared with TRBD1. The CDR3 runs 15 residues. Germline CDR1 reads DFQATT; CDR2 reads SNEGSKA (reference sequence). The junction had 15 bases not matched to a gene; V was cut back by 5 bases and J by 5 bases. The CDR3 DNA follows: TGCAGTGCTTACCCGCCTAGGGGGCTGAAGAACGAGCAGTACTTC. This sequence encodes CSAYPPRGLKNEQYF.

The chain links TRBV11-2 to TRBJ2-3; maybe TRBD2 (6 bases). Germline V CDR1 and CDR2: SGHAT, FQNNGV. The CDR3 extends over 12 amino acids. Trimming pared 3 bases from V and 6 bases from J, leaving 7 bases between. CDR3 protein: CASSFGGDTQYF. The CDR3 DNA reads TGTGCCAGCAGCTTTGGGGGGGATACGCAGTATTTT.

The chain uses TRBV6-1 and TRBJ1-5, with D unclear. The germline V gene has CDR1 MNHNS and CDR2 SASEGT. The CDR3 is 15 residues long. The V gene lost 4 bases and the J gene lost 0 bases, with 10 bases spanning the gap. CDR3 protein: CASSGLLASNQPQHF. Here the CDR3 DNA reads TGTGCCAGCAGTGGGCTCCTGGCTAGCAATCAGCCCCAGCATTTT.